The clone carrying this T cell receptor (beta chain) was detected ten times or more. A much larger clone sits a single nucleotide away, making a read error possible. V lost 3 bases to trimming and J lost 2 bases, with 10 bases between them. The V gene's germline CDR1 is SEHNR and CDR2 FQNEAQ (reference sequence). The CDR3 is made up of 14 amino acids. The TCR beta CDR3 regions underwent amplification using RNA transcripts as the source. First-round RT-PCR with HTBI primers amplified the TCR CDR3 region. TCRdb itself ran the multiplex PCR reads through MiXCR, one entry per CDR3 protein. The table shows 400,000 to 450,000 distinct CDR3 sequences, with roughly 14% occurring only once. The data are from a study of T cells in Graves' hyperthyroidism and ophthalmopathy.

The sample was blood. The rearrangement uses TRBV7-9 and TRBJ2-5, with a tentative D call TRBD1 (6 bases). The source of this sequence is a man aged 18 to 35 with Graves' ophthalmopathy. CDR3 amino acids: CASSFGTQQETQYF. CDR3 DNA sequence: TGTGCCAGCAGCTTCGGGACACAGCAAGAGACCCAGTACTTC.